These 10 T cell receptor beta chains were all obtained from the same sample, sequenced in a study of control samples from healthy donors and cancer patients. Repertoires were generated with immunoSEQ multiplex PCR, while TCRdb's copy carries only in-frame clones and drops some. The data show roughly 88,000 clones, 93% seen once. The specimen was blood. Receptors were obtained from a man between 18 and 29 years old in good health.

The genes are TRBV19 and TRBJ2-7; tentatively, D is TRBD2 (5 bases). CDR1 is LNHDA, CDR2 SQIVND, per germline (reference sequence). This CDR3 comprises 14 residues. Trimming took off 3 bases at V and 0 bases at J, with 9 bases between the two ends. The CDR3 sequence is CASSIFTSSYEQYF. CDR3 nucleotides: TGTGCCAGTAGTATTTTTACTAGCTCCTACGAGCAGTACTTC. The complete variable domain, with remaining parts taken from reference TRBV19 and TRBJ2-7, reads DGGITQSPKYLFRKEGQNVTLSCEQNLNHDAMYWYRQDPGQGLRLIYYSQIVNDFQKGDIAEGYSVSREKKESFPLTVTSAQKNPTAFYLCASSIFTSSYEQYFGPGTRLTVT.

The gene calls are TRBV13 and TRBJ1-1, with unresolved D. The germline gives CDR1 PRHDT, CDR2 FYEKMQ (reference sequence). The CDR3 is 13 amino acids. Trimming pared 5 bases from V and 1 base from J, leaving 8 bases between. CDR3 region: CASSPTPNTEAFF. DNA for the CDR3: TGTGCCAGCAGCCCGACACCGAACACTGAAGCTTTCTTT.

V usage is TRBV7-2 and J usage is TRBJ1-1, with 8 positions matching TRBD1. V shed 1 base, J shed 0 bases, and the junction held 4 bases outside the gene matches. The length of the CDR3 is 16 residues. Germline CDR1 and CDR2: SGHTA and FQGNSA. CDR3 nucleotide sequence: TGTGCCAGCAGCTTAGGACAGGGGCACATGAACACTGAAGCTTTCTTT. This gives the protein CASSLGQGHMNTEAFF.

This clone appeared once. The J gene is TRBJ1-3, the V gene TRBV21-1; TRBD1 is the table's D call and was not checked against the DNA. TRBV21-1 is an annotated pseudogene. The CDR3 runs 17 residues. The DNA for the CDR3 is TGTGCCAGCAGCAAAGGCAGCACAGCATCTTCTGGAAACACCATATATTTT. It yields the protein CASSKGSTASSGNTIYF.

The rearrangement uses TRBV3-1 (or the pseudogene TRBV3-2) and TRBJ1-3, with 7 bases lining up with TRBD1. CDR3 length: 16 residues. J lost 3 bases, V lost 6 bases, and 11 bases had no gene match. Germline values: CDR1 LGHDT, CDR2 YNNKEL (reference sequence). This CDR3 reads CASSIGQVTLGNTIYF. Written as DNA, the CDR3 is TGTGCCAGCAGTATAGGACAGGTCACTCTTGGAAACACCATATATTTT.

J is TRBJ1-1 and V is TRBV29-1, with unresolved D. CDR3 length: 13 residues. CDR1 SQVTM and CDR2 ANQGSEA come from the germline V gene. The ends were cut back, 3 bases at V and 0 bases at J, with 8 bases in the middle. This chain's CDR3 is CSVERKMNTEAFF. The CDR3 bases are TGCAGCGTTGAGAGGAAGATGAACACTGAAGCTTTCTTT.

The genes are TRBV4-3 and TRBJ1-2; D not certain. CDR3 size: 16 residues. Trimming took off 0 bases at V and 3 bases at J, with 14 bases between the two ends. CDR1 and CDR2 from the germline V gene are LGHNA and YSLEER. The CDR3 bases are TGCGCCAGCAGCCAAGATAGGGCAGAATTGTACTATGGCTACACCTTC. This gives the protein CASSQDRAELYYGYTF.

This sequence joins TRBV18 and TRBJ1-4; maybe TRBD1 (6 bases). The V gene lost 6 bases and the J gene lost 4 bases, with 24 bases spanning the gap. CDR3 size: 18 residues. In germline, CDR1 is KGHSH, CDR2 LQKENI. DNA for the CDR3: TGTGCCAGCTCGCCCTCGGGGGCTGGCACCGCCGATAATGAAAAACTGTTTTTT. This codes for CASSPSGAGTADNEKLFF.

The CDR3 reads CASNNRVYGYTF. CDR3 in DNA: TGTGCCAGCAATAACAGGGTCTATGGCTACACCTTC. The chain combines TRBV6-6 with TRBJ1-2; weak D call: TRBD1 (6 bases). This CDR3 spans 12 amino acids. The germline V and J ends were trimmed by 7 bases and 4 bases, with 10 bases remaining between them. Germline-derived CDR1 and CDR2 are MNHNY and SVGAGI (reference sequence).

The rearrangement joins TRBV12-3 or TRBV12-4 to TRBJ1-4; D is undetermined. The CDR3 is 11 residues long. V was cut by 10 bases and J by 4 bases, with 7 bases left in between. The CDR3 DNA is TGTGCCACAAGACATAATGAAAAACTGTTTTTT. Amino acids: CATRHNEKLFF.